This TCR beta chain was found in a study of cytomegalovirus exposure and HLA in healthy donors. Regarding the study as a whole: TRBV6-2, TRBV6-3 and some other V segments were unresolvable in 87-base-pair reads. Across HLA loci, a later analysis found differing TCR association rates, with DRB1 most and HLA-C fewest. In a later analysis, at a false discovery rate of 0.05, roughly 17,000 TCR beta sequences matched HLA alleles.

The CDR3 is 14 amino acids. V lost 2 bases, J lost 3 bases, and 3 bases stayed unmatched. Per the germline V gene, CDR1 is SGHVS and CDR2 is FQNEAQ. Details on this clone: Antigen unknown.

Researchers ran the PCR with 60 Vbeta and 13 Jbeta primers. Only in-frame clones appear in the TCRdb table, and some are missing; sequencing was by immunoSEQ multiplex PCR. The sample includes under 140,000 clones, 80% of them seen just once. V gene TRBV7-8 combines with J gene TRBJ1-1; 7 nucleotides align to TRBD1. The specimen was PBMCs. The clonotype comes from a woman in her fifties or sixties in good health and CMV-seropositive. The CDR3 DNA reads TGTGCCAGCAGCTTAAGACAGGGATACACTGAAGCTTTCTTT. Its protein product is CASSLRQGYTEAFF.